The 19 T cell receptor beta chains reported below all come from one sample, sequenced in a study of blood T cells in healthy people across ages. Next came a second PCR, run for about 7 to 12 cycles, which used a sample-barcoded 5' primer along with a J-beta primer mix. TCRdb itself ran the 5' RACE reads through MiXCR, one entry per CDR3 protein. Here the sample spans fewer than 900,000 distinct CDR3 sequences, approximately 49% being singletons. Sequencing used blood. The receptors shown here come from a woman aged 55-69 years in good health.

This chain joins TRBV7-3 and TRBJ2-3; TRBD2 aligns across 8 bases. This CDR3 has 17 residues. Germline V lookup: CDR1 SGHTA, CDR2 FQGTGA. J lost 0 bases, V lost 5 bases, and 10 bases had no gene match. The CDR3 bases are TGTGCCAGCAGCATTAGAGGGGCTAGCGGGAGCACAGATACGCAGTATTTT. Encoded protein: CASSIRGASGSTDTQYF.

The J gene is TRBJ2-7, the V gene TRBV2, with 7 bases that match TRBD1. Germline V gene data show CDR1 as SNHLY and CDR2 as FYNNEI. V was pared by 8 bases and J by 2 bases, with 6 bases of the junction left unmatched. The CDR3 is 13 residues long. This CDR3 is CASGRQGTYEQYF. The CDR3 nucleotides read TGTGCCAGCGGGCGACAGGGCACCTACGAGCAGTACTTC.

The sample holds a few counts of this clonotype. The chain combines TRBV6-2 or TRBV6-3 with TRBJ2-1; 9 bases agree with TRBD2. V lost 0 bases and J lost 4; bases outside the gene matches: 4. The CDR3 is 16 residues long. Germline CDR1 reads MNHEY; CDR2 reads SVGEGT. The CDR3 DNA is TGTGCCAGCAGTTACTCGGGTCTAGCGGGGTACAATGAGCAGTTCTTC. Translated, it gives CASSYSGLAGYNEQFF.

The genes are TRBV7-6 and TRBJ1-5; D may be TRBD1 (5 bases). This CDR3 is 14 amino acids long. Germline V gene lookup returns CDR1 SGHVS and CDR2 FNYEAQ. Trimming shortened V by 3 bases and J by 3 bases, and 9 bases separated the two germline ends. CDR3 residues: CASSLWGSNQPQHF. The DNA of the CDR3 is TGTGCCAGCAGCTTGTGGGGGTCCAATCAGCCCCAGCATTTT.

The V and J genes are TRBV6-5 and TRBJ2-1; D ambiguous. This CDR3 has 19 amino acids. Germline CDR1 is MNHEY and CDR2 is SVGAGI. Trimming pared 0 bases from V and 0 bases from J, leaving 18 bases between. The CDR3 loop is CASSYSLSTYQYSYNEQFF. As DNA, the CDR3 is TGTGCCAGCAGTTACTCGTTATCGACTTACCAGTACTCCTACAATGAGCAGTTCTTC.

This chain joins TRBV7-2 and TRBJ2-5; D uncertain. The assigned J gene may be wrong: the sequence end matches TRBJ2-7 better. The CDR3 sequence is 12 residues long. The germline V gene has CDR1 SGHTA and CDR2 FQGNSA. Here the CDR3 reads CASSASAAEQYF. The CDR3 coding sequence is TGTGCCAGCAGCGCCTCGGCGGCCGAGCAGTACTTC.

This clonotype was detected ten times or more. V is TRBV4-1 and J is TRBJ2-6; D call uncertain. Trimming cost V 0 bases and J 0 bases, with 15 bases left between them. Germline CDR1 MGHRA, CDR2 YSYEKL. The length of the CDR3 is 19 residues. The DNA for the CDR3 is TGCGCCAGCAGCCAAGATACGTGGTCAAGTGGCTCTGGGGCCAACGTCCTGACTTTC. Protein: CASSQDTWSSGSGANVLTF.

This chain joins TRBV27 and TRBJ1-6, with D unresolved. This CDR3 region has 13 residues. The V and J ends lost 5 bases and 8 bases respectively, with 10 bases between them. The germline V gene has CDR1 MNHEY and CDR2 SMNVEV (reference sequence). CDR3 DNA: TGTGCCAGCAGTGGTGGGGAGTATTCACCCCTCCACTTT. It encodes CASSGGEYSPLHF.

This clonotype appeared once. The rearrangement links TRBV30 to TRBJ2-3; D is perhaps TRBD2 (5 bases). From germline, CDR1 is GTSNPN and CDR2 SVGIG (reference sequence). V was shortened by 0 bases and J by 0 bases, with 7 bases between the two germline ends. This CDR3 is 14 amino acids long. CDR3 sequence reads: CAWSVSGSTDTQYF. The CDR3 region has the DNA TGTGCCTGGAGTGTCTCGGGAAGCACAGATACGCAGTATTTT.

This clonotype was counted a few times. J is TRBJ2-6 and V is TRBV7-3; the D gene is possibly TRBD1 (6 bases). CDR3 length: 18 residues. V lost 3 bases, J lost 4 bases, and 19 bases lay in between. Looked up from germline, CDR1 is SGHTA and CDR2 is FQGTGA. The CDR3: CASSFKWTESLGANVLTF. CDR3 sequence (DNA): TGTGCCAGCAGCTTTAAATGGACAGAGAGCCTGGGGGCCAACGTCCTGACTTTC.

V and J are TRBV6-2 or TRBV6-3 and TRBJ2-5, with 7 bases that match TRBD2. With V trimmed by 6 bases and J by 2 bases, 18 bases remained unmatched. The CDR3 totals 18 residues. Germline V lookup: CDR1 MNHEY, CDR2 SVGEGT. CDR3 DNA: TGTGCCAGCAGCTACAACAGGCAGACTCGGCGGGGGCAAGAGACCCAGTACTTC. Protein product: CASSYNRQTRRGQETQYF.

In this sample, this clonotype turned up a few times. A much bigger clone sits one base away, suggesting this may be a read error. The chain uses TRBV7-3 and TRBJ2-7; possibly TRBD1 for D (6 bases). The V gene lost 5 bases and the J gene lost 2 bases, with 13 bases spanning the gap. In germline, CDR1 is SGHTA, CDR2 FQGTGA. The CDR3 runs 14 residues. CDR3 nucleotides: TGTGCCAGCAGCGTAAGGGACAAGCCCTACGAGCAGTACTTC. Translated: CASSVRDKPYEQYF.

This chain uses TRBV28 with TRBJ1-6; D is unresolved. This CDR3 has 12 amino acids. V was trimmed by 6 bases and J by 7 bases, leaving 7 bases between them. CDR1 and CDR2 from the germline V gene are MDHEN and SYDVKM. This CDR3 is CASSPINSPLHF. CDR3 in DNA: TGTGCCAGCAGCCCCATAAATTCACCCCTCCACTTT. Filled out from reference TRBV28 and TRBJ1-6, the complete variable domain reads DVKVTQSSRYLVKRTGEKVFLECVQDMDHENMFWYRQDPGLGLRLIYFSYDVKMKEKGDIPEGYSVSREKKERFSLILESASTNQTSMYLCASSPINSPLHFGNGTRLTVT.

This clonotype showed up just once. Sequence at one end of the junction differs from germline and may be a read error. This sequence joins TRBV27 and TRBJ2-3, with D perhaps matching TRBD2 (6 bases). The CDR3 spans 15 residues. Germline V CDR1 and CDR2: MNHEY, SMNVEV (reference sequence). In DNA form, the CDR3 reads TGTGCCGGCAGTTTGCGGGGAGACGGGTCAGATACGCAGTATTTT. Its protein product is CAGSLRGDGSDTQYF.

Here the CDR3 reads CASSFTRYNEQYF. The CDR3 bases are TGTGCCAGCAGCTTCACAAGATACAATGAGCAGTACTTC. V gene TRBV7-8 combines with J gene TRBJ2-1; D unresolved. Judging by the DNA end, TRBJ2-7 fits better; the J call may be wrong. Germline CDR1 is SGHVS and CDR2 is FQNEAQ. This CDR3 is 13 amino acids long.

The V gene is TRBV10-3, the J gene TRBJ2-2, with D tentatively TRBD2 (5 bases). The V gene's germline CDR1 is ENHRY and CDR2 SYGVKD. The V and J ends lost 0 bases and 1 base respectively, with 9 bases between them. This CDR3 has 16 amino acids. The DNA for the CDR3 is TGTGCCATCAGTGAGTCTACGGGGAGGAACACCGGGGAGCTGTTTTTT. It yields the protein CAISESTGRNTGELFF.

The chain carries TRBV7-2 and TRBJ2-3; 10 nucleotides align to TRBD2. The CDR3 totals 15 residues. Germline CDR1 is SGHTA and CDR2 is FQGNSA. J gave up 5 bases and V 4 bases, and 6 bases lay outside the gene matches. In DNA, the CDR3 is TGTGCCAGCAGCTCGAGCGGGAGGGCTAGAGATACGCAGTATTTT. This gives the protein CASSSSGRARDTQYF.

The V gene is TRBV2, the J gene TRBJ2-1, with 12 bases matching TRBD2. Trimming took 1 base from V and 6 from J; bases not matched to a gene: 1. The CDR3 spans 15 residues. The germline V gene encodes CDR1 SNHLY and CDR2 FYNNEI. DNA of the CDR3: TGTGCCAGCAGTGAAGGGACTAGCGGGATCAATGAGCAGTTCTTC. Protein sequence: CASSEGTSGINEQFF.

The sample holds a few counts of this clonotype. The rearrangement links TRBV13 to TRBJ2-7, with 8 bases aligning to TRBD1. In germline, CDR1 is PRHDT, CDR2 FYEKMQ (reference sequence). V lost 3 bases, J lost 4 bases, and 8 bases stayed unmatched. The CDR3 contains 15 residues. The CDR3 nucleotides read TGTGCCAGCAGCTTGGACACAGGGGGTGCGTACGAGCAGTACTTC. Its protein product is CASSLDTGGAYEQYF. The variable domain in full, with the rest retrieved from reference TRBV13 and TRBJ2-7, is AAGVIQSPRHLIKEKRETATLKCYPIPRHDTVYWYQQGPGQDPQFLISFYEKMQSDKGSIPDRFSAQQFSDYHSELNMSSLELGDSALYFCASSLDTGGAYEQYFGPGTRLTVT.